The rows below give T cell receptor beta chains drawn from one sample of a study of regulatory T cells in long-lasting Graves disease. TCRdb recomputed calls from the multiplex PCR reads with MiXCR, one row per CDR3 protein. The sample includes around 330,000 distinct CDR3 sequences, roughly 18% of them seen just once. The starting material was peripheral blood mononuclear cells (PBMCs), obtained at new diagnosis, from a patient treated with antithyroid drugs. These receptors came from a female donor with Graves disease. Each CDR3 is given with its conserved first and last residue. D genes are given only for firm matches. Rows may omit the clone size; those that give it use once, few, many or a size class.

j_call: TRBJ2-2
d_call: TRBD2
clone_size: many
v_call: TRBV28
cdr3_aa: CASSLQHGTSGRVNTGELFF
cdr3_nt: TGTGCCAGCAGTTTGCAACACGGGACTAGCGGGAGGGTAAACACCGGGGAGCTGTTTTTT

j_call: TRBJ2-1
d_call: TRBD2
clone_size: many
v_call: TRBV27
cdr3_aa: CASVELAGAYNEQFF
cdr3_nt: TGTGCCAGTGTTGAACTAGCGGGGGCCTACAATGAGCAGTTCTTC

j_call: TRBJ1-1
d_call: .
clone_size: many
v_call: TRBV10-3
cdr3_aa: CAISESIGTEAFF
cdr3_nt: TGTGCCATCAGTGAATCGATCGGCACTGAAGCTTTCTTT

j_call: TRBJ2-7
d_call: .
clone_size: many
v_call: TRBV3-1
cdr3_aa: CASSQAPPGGIYYEQYF
cdr3_nt: TGTGCCAGCAGCCAGGCACCCCCGGGCGGGATATACTACGAGCAGTACTTC

j_call: TRBJ1-1
d_call: .
clone_size: many
v_call: TRBV6-1
cdr3_aa: CASGGEGGDTEAFF
cdr3_nt: TGTGCCAGCGGGGGGGAGGGAGGCGACACTGAAGCTTTCTTT

j_call: TRBJ2-5
d_call: .
clone_size: many
v_call: TRBV14
cdr3_aa: CASSQGQETQYF
cdr3_nt: TGTGCCAGCAGCCAGGGGCAAGAGACCCAGTACTTC

j_call: TRBJ2-5
d_call: .
clone_size: many
v_call: TRBV2
cdr3_aa: CASSAGTLGETQYF
cdr3_nt: TGTGCCAGCAGTGCCGGGACCTTGGGGGAGACCCAGTACTTC

j_call: TRBJ1-6
d_call: .
clone_size: many
v_call: TRBV2
cdr3_aa: CASSERSPVWSPLHF
cdr3_nt: TGTGCCAGCAGCGAAAGATCACCGGTATGGTCACCCCTCCACTTT

j_call: TRBJ2-7
d_call: TRBD1
clone_size: many
v_call: TRBV28
cdr3_aa: CASSVDRASFYEQYF
cdr3_nt: TGTGCCAGCAGTGTCGACAGGGCCTCTTTCTACGAGCAGTACTTC

j_call: TRBJ1-5
d_call: TRBD1
clone_size: many
v_call: TRBV6-1
cdr3_aa: CASSHTFKGASNQPQHF
cdr3_nt: TGTGCCAGCAGTCACACATTTAAGGGGGCAAGCAATCAGCCCCAGCATTTT

j_call: TRBJ2-1
d_call: TRBD2
clone_size: many
v_call: TRBV12-3/TRBV12-4
cdr3_aa: CASNLRTSGDNEQFF
cdr3_nt: TGTGCCAGCAACCTCCGGACTAGCGGGGACAATGAGCAGTTCTTC

j_call: TRBJ2-5
d_call: .
clone_size: many
v_call: TRBV2
cdr3_aa: CASSPRPVGKKTQYF
cdr3_nt: TGTGCCAGCAGCCCCCGACCGGTTGGAAAAAAGACCCAGTACTTC

j_call: TRBJ2-7
d_call: TRBD1
clone_size: many
v_call: TRBV24-1
cdr3_aa: CATSDLPGQGIYEQYF
cdr3_nt: TGTGCCACCAGTGATTTGCCGGGACAGGGGATCTACGAGCAGTACTTC

j_call: TRBJ2-7
d_call: .
clone_size: .
v_call: TRBV15
cdr3_aa: CATSTAERYEQYF
cdr3_nt: TGTGCCACCAGCACGGCGGAGAGGTACGAGCAGTACTTC

j_call: TRBJ1-1
d_call: .
clone_size: many
v_call: TRBV27
cdr3_aa: CARNPPGGTEAFF
cdr3_nt: TGTGCCAGGAACCCTCCGGGGGGCACTGAAGCTTTCTTT

j_call: TRBJ2-3
d_call: TRBD1
clone_size: many
v_call: TRBV20-1
cdr3_aa: CSARSETGGSTDTQYF
cdr3_nt: TGCAGTGCTAGAAGCGAGACAGGGGGCTCCACAGATACGCAGTATTTT

j_call: TRBJ2-1
d_call: TRBD2
clone_size: many
v_call: TRBV20-1
cdr3_aa: CSAIPLLNEAGNEQFF
cdr3_nt: TGCAGTGCTATACCCCTATTGAACGAAGCGGGAAATGAGCAGTTCTTC

j_call: TRBJ2-5
d_call: .
clone_size: many
v_call: TRBV19
cdr3_aa: CASSPGRILQETQYF
cdr3_nt: TGTGCCAGTAGTCCGGGACGGATTCTCCAAGAGACCCAGTACTTC

j_call: TRBJ2-7
d_call: .
clone_size: many
v_call: TRBV7-9
cdr3_aa: CASSLALDKTYEQYF
cdr3_nt: TGTGCCAGCAGCTTAGCGTTGGACAAAACCTACGAGCAGTACTTC

j_call: TRBJ2-6
d_call: TRBD2
clone_size: once
v_call: TRBV28
cdr3_aa: CASTFGGAVSGANVLTF
cdr3_nt: TGTGCCAGCACATTCGGGGGGGCAGTCTCTGGGGCCAACGTCCTGACTTTC

j_call: TRBJ2-7
d_call: TRBD2
clone_size: many
v_call: TRBV12-3/TRBV12-4
cdr3_aa: CASSPGLAVSSYEQYF
cdr3_nt: TGTGCCAGCAGTCCGGGACTAGCGGTAAGCTCCTACGAGCAGTACTTC

j_call: TRBJ2-1
d_call: TRBD2
clone_size: many
v_call: TRBV10-3
cdr3_aa: CAIGGENNEQFF
cdr3_nt: TGTGCCATCGGGGGGGAGAACAATGAGCAGTTCTTC

j_call: TRBJ2-1
d_call: .
clone_size: many
v_call: TRBV11-1
cdr3_aa: CASRKSVGRDYEQFF
cdr3_nt: TGTGCCAGCAGAAAAAGTGTAGGGCGGGACTATGAGCAGTTCTTC